The rows below give T cell receptor beta chains drawn from one sample of a study of early T cells in non-severe SARS-CoV-2 infection. MiXCR, run by TCRdb on the 5' RACE reads, gives a single entry per CDR3 protein. The sample contains about 77,000 distinct CDR3 sequences, 12% of which appear only once. The sample here was whole blood, taken at baseline. The source of these receptors is an adult who was a healthcare worker with PCR-confirmed SARS-CoV-2 infection or an uninfected control (not recorded which). The donor label of this sample is uncertain. CDR3s include the opening cysteine and the closing phenylalanine or tryptophan. A D gene is named only where the DNA matches it firmly. The listing skips clone size in some rows; elsewhere it reads once, few, many or a size class.

j_gene: TRBJ2-1; d_gene: -; abundance: few; v_gene: TRBV7-3; CDR3aa: CASSIQGGSYNEQFF; CDR3nt: TGTGCCAGCAGCATACAGGGAGGCTCCTACAATGAGCAGTTCTTC
j_gene: TRBJ2-3; d_gene: -; abundance: many; v_gene: TRBV4-3; CDR3aa: CASSQDFGGDTQYF; CDR3nt: TGCGCCAGCAGCCAAGATTTCGGTGGAGATACGCAGTATTTT
j_gene: TRBJ2-7; d_gene: -; abundance: few; v_gene: TRBV7-8; CDR3aa: CASSTARGNYEQYF; CDR3nt: TGTGCCAGCAGCACCGCGCGCGGGAACTACGAGCAGTACTTC
j_gene: TRBJ2-7; d_gene: -; abundance: few; v_gene: TRBV19; CDR3aa: CASSVGGSGYEQYF; CDR3nt: TGTGCCAGTAGTGTCGGAGGGAGCGGATACGAGCAGTACTTC
j_gene: TRBJ2-1; d_gene: -; abundance: many; v_gene: TRBV24-1; CDR3aa: CATSDLPGRDGTYEQFF; CDR3nt: TGTGCCACCAGTGATTTGCCCGGCAGGGACGGTACATATGAGCAGTTCTTC
j_gene: TRBJ2-3; d_gene: TRBD2; abundance: -; v_gene: TRBV19; CDR3aa: CASCPAGRTDTQYF; CDR3nt: TGTGCCAGTTGTCCAGCGGGGAGGACAGATACGCAGTATTTT
j_gene: TRBJ2-3; d_gene: -; abundance: few; v_gene: TRBV5-6; CDR3aa: CASSLGVYTDTQYF; CDR3nt: TGTGCCAGCAGCTTGGGTGTGTACACAGATACGCAGTATTTT
j_gene: TRBJ2-1; d_gene: -; abundance: few; v_gene: TRBV5-6; CDR3aa: CASSLVGGYNEQFF; CDR3nt: TGTGCCAGCAGCTTGGTAGGGGGCTACAATGAGCAGTTCTTC
j_gene: TRBJ2-5; d_gene: TRBD2; abundance: -; v_gene: TRBV6-5; CDR3aa: CASSPGLGGETQYF; CDR3nt: TGTGCCAGCAGTCCCGGACTAGGCGGGGAGACCCAGTACTTC
j_gene: TRBJ2-3; d_gene: TRBD2; abundance: few; v_gene: TRBV15; CDR3aa: CATSIMRASGAPSTDTQYF; CDR3nt: TGTGCCACCAGCATAATGCGGGCTAGCGGGGCCCCTAGCACAGATACGCAGTATTTT
j_gene: TRBJ2-7; d_gene: -; abundance: few; v_gene: TRBV29-1; CDR3aa: CSIRGGGYEQYF; CDR3nt: TGCAGCATAAGAGGAGGGGGTTACGAGCAGTACTTC
j_gene: TRBJ1-3; d_gene: -; abundance: -; v_gene: TRBV18; CDR3aa: CASSPSGFDGNTIYF; CDR3nt: TGTGCCAGCTCACCATCCGGGTTTGATGGAAACACCATATATTTT
j_gene: TRBJ1-1; d_gene: TRBD1; abundance: many; v_gene: TRBV7-2; CDR3aa: CASSFTTTGGAFF; CDR3nt: TGTGCCAGCAGCTTTACGACTACAGGGGGAGCTTTCTTT
j_gene: TRBJ2-2; d_gene: TRBD1; abundance: many; v_gene: TRBV2; CDR3aa: CASSEWAGGSGELFF; CDR3nt: TGTGCCAGCAGTGAATGGGCAGGGGGCTCCGGGGAGCTGTTTTTT
j_gene: TRBJ2-7; d_gene: TRBD1; abundance: few; v_gene: TRBV9; CDR3aa: CASSVSGTDRYEQYF; CDR3nt: TGTGCCAGCAGCGTCTCCGGGACAGACCGTTACGAGCAGTACTTC
j_gene: TRBJ1-5; d_gene: TRBD1; abundance: many; v_gene: TRBV7-2; CDR3aa: CASSRDRDNQPQHF; CDR3nt: TGTGCCAGCAGCCGGGACAGGGATAATCAGCCCCAGCATTTT
j_gene: TRBJ2-3; d_gene: -; abundance: -; v_gene: TRBV20-1; CDR3aa: CSAPPYTTTDTQYF; CDR3nt: TGCAGTGCTCCCCCATATACTACGACAGATACGCAGTATTTT
j_gene: TRBJ2-2; d_gene: -; abundance: many; v_gene: TRBV5-1; CDR3aa: CASSINTGELFF; CDR3nt: TGCGCCAGCAGCATCAACACCGGGGAGCTGTTTTTT
j_gene: TRBJ2-1; d_gene: -; abundance: -; v_gene: TRBV7-6; CDR3aa: CASSYRTGNEQFF; CDR3nt: TGTGCCAGCAGCTACAGGACCGGTAATGAGCAGTTCTTC
j_gene: TRBJ2-3; d_gene: -; abundance: few; v_gene: TRBV5-5; CDR3aa: CASSLAGAETDTQYF; CDR3nt: TGTGCCAGCAGCTTGGCGGGTGCGGAAACAGATACGCAGTATTTT
j_gene: TRBJ2-3; d_gene: -; abundance: -; v_gene: TRBV7-2; CDR3aa: CASSLARSDTQYF; CDR3nt: TGTGCCAGCAGCTTAGCAAGGTCGGATACGCAGTATTTT
j_gene: TRBJ2-7; d_gene: -; abundance: -; v_gene: TRBV30; CDR3aa: CAWRRQEYEQYF; CDR3nt: TGTGCCTGGAGACGACAGGAGTACGAGCAGTACTTC
j_gene: TRBJ2-3; d_gene: TRBD2; abundance: many; v_gene: TRBV20-1; CDR3aa: CSAIPEAGGRRDTQYF; CDR3nt: TGCAGTGCTATTCCGGAAGCGGGGGGGCGGAGAGATACGCAGTATTTT
j_gene: TRBJ2-1; d_gene: TRBD2; abundance: few; v_gene: TRBV7-3; CDR3aa: CASSPGGSEQFF; CDR3nt: TGTGCCAGCAGCCCGGGGGGGAGTGAGCAGTTCTTC
j_gene: TRBJ2-3; d_gene: TRBD2; abundance: -; v_gene: TRBV3-1; CDR3aa: CASSQQRGVYPDTQYF; CDR3nt: TGTGCCAGCAGCCAACAGCGGGGGGTCTACCCAGATACGCAGTATTTT
j_gene: TRBJ2-1; d_gene: -; abundance: -; v_gene: TRBV6-2/TRBV6-3; CDR3aa: CASSPRGGTLRDEQFF; CDR3nt: TGTGCCAGCAGTCCCCGGGGCGGCACTCTAAGGGATGAGCAGTTCTTC
j_gene: TRBJ2-5; d_gene: -; abundance: few; v_gene: TRBV9; CDR3aa: CASSFRVATQETQYF; CDR3nt: TGTGCCAGCAGCTTCAGGGTCGCGACTCAAGAGACCCAGTACTTC
j_gene: TRBJ2-3; d_gene: -; abundance: -; v_gene: TRBV19; CDR3aa: CASSILNADTQYF; CDR3nt: TGTGCCAGTAGTATCCTTAATGCAGATACGCAGTATTTT